This T cell receptor (beta chain) originates from a study of shared clonotypes between healthy human individuals. Study-level background: Per-donor plates numbered three CD4 naive, three CD4 memory, two CD8 naive and one CD8 memory.

Concerning this clone: Its antigen remains unknown. Different DNA sequences within this sample yield the same CDR3.

There were no recent acute infections or vaccinations among the donors, who were healthy HIV-negative adults. Study findings and constraints: Clonotypes not shared had lower generation probabilities than those common to all four donors.

V was pared by 2 bases and J by 0 bases, with 1 base of the junction left unmatched. Germline-derived CDR1 and CDR2 are MNHEY and SMNVEV (reference sequence). The CDR3 is made up of 16 amino acids. Profiled with immunoSEQ multiplex PCR; TCRdb holds only in-frame clones, not every one. The repertoire has millions of clones, roughly 93% of them found once; the top ten carry around 0.4%. The rearrangement links TRBV27 to TRBJ2-1, with 10 bases fitting TRBD1. The receptor's source is a man aged 18 to 35 in good health. Some clones in this sample may be carry-over from other donors' samples. Specimen: naive CD4+ T cells from PBMCs. Subset specified: CD45RA+ positively selected. CDR3 amino acids: CASSLRDRGSYNEQFF. The DNA for the CDR3 is TGTGCCAGCAGTTTAAGGGACAGGGGCTCCTACAATGAGCAGTTCTTC.